The rows below give T cell receptor beta chains drawn from one sample of a study of blood T cell repertoires in COVID-19. Libraries were prepared by immunoSEQ multiplex PCR; TCRdb keeps only in-frame clonotypes and omits some of them. The top ten hold 2.5% to 3.5% of the sample, which has 250,000 or so clones, over 70% seen once. Sequencing input: PBMCs or T cells enriched from blood (not recorded which). The receptors come from a woman between 40 and 55 years old who had been exposed to COVID-19. Both conserved end residues are part of each CDR3. D genes are given only for firm matches. Rows give clone size only sometimes, using once, few, many, or a class for an expanded clone.

TRBJ1-1,TRBV7-9,TRBD1,few,TGTGCCAGCAGCTTATTTTTAGGACAGGGTGACACTGAAGCTTTCTTT,CASSLFLGQGDTEAFF
TRBJ1-6,TRBV4-1,TRBD1,once,TGCGCCAGCAGCCAAGGGACAGGGGCTTCACCCCTCCACTTT,CASSQGTGASPLHF
TRBJ1-5,TRBV6-5,NA,few,TGTGCCAGCAGGCCACGGGGAAATCAGCCCCAGCATTTT,CASRPRGNQPQHF
TRBJ2-3,TRBV9,NA,NA,TGTGCCAGCAGCGTAGGTGGAACGGGTCTCACAGATACGCAGTATTTT,CASSVGGTGLTDTQYF
TRBJ1-5,TRBV6-6,NA,few,TGTGCCAGCAGTACCAAGACAGTTTCAAGCAATCAGCCCCAGCATTTT,CASSTKTVSSNQPQHF
TRBJ2-7,TRBV2,TRBD1,NA,TGTGCCAGCAGTGAAGGGCAGGGGGCCGGCTACGAGCAGTACTTC,CASSEGQGAGYEQYF
TRBJ1-6,TRBV6-2/TRBV6-3,TRBD1,few,TGTGCCAGCAGTCCCGGGACAGGCAGCTCACCCCTCCACTTT,CASSPGTGSSPLHF
TRBJ2-3,TRBV3-1/TRBV3-2,TRBD2,NA,TGTGCCAGCAGCCAACAACTAGCGGGGGATACGCAGTATTTT,CASSQQLAGDTQYF
TRBJ1-3,TRBV18,NA,NA,TGTGCCAGCTCACCACCGAGGCAGGGATCCCTAATTGGAAACACCATATATTTT,CASSPPRQGSLIGNTIYF
TRBJ2-7,TRBV7-9,TRBD1,NA,TGTGCCAGCGGTGGACAGGGGGACTACGAGCAGTACTTC,CASGGQGDYEQYF
TRBJ1-2,TRBV27,NA,NA,TGTGCCAGCAGTTCCAATGCGGACTATGGCTACACCTTC,CASSSNADYGYTF
TRBJ1-2,TRBV7-9,NA,once,TGTGCTACCAGTCGGGGATGGGACTTATATGGCTACACCTTC,CATSRGWDLYGYTF
TRBJ1-4,TRBV10-3,NA,NA,TGTGCCATCAGTGAATCTCGCGGAAAACTGTTTTTT,CAISESRGKLFF
TRBJ1-5,TRBV15,TRBD1,NA,TGTGCCACCAGCACCAGACAGGGGGCCAGCAATCAGCCCCAGCATTTT,CATSTRQGASNQPQHF
TRBJ1-6,TRBV27,NA,NA,TGTGCCAGCAGTCCTAAGTATGCCGTTGGGTTAACTAGCTCCTATAATTCACCCCTCCACTTT,CASSPKYAVGLTSSYNSPLHF
TRBJ1-2,TRBV9,TRBD1,few,TGTGCCAGCAGCGACCGACAGGGGGCTCTGAATGGCTACACCTTC,CASSDRQGALNGYTF
TRBJ2-2,TRBV7-2,NA,NA,TGTGCCAGCAGCTACCCGGGGAGGGGGTTTGGGACCGGGGAGCTGTTTTTT,CASSYPGRGFGTGELFF
TRBJ2-3,TRBV7-9,TRBD2,NA,TGTGCCAGCAGACCCGGACTAGCGGGTAGCACAGATACGCAGTATTTT,CASRPGLAGSTDTQYF
TRBJ1-2,TRBV29-1,TRBD1,few,TGCAGCGTTATAGTCTGGGACAGCTACTATGGCTACACCTTC,CSVIVWDSYYGYTF
TRBJ2-5,TRBV20-1,TRBD1,NA,TGCAGTGCTAGTCCGGGACAGGGAGTGACCCAGTACTTC,CSASPGQGVTQYF
TRBJ1-6,TRBV21-1,NA,NA,TGTGCCAGCGATCACCGGTGGAGGCTCGGTTCACCCCTCCACTTT,CASDHRWRLGSPLHF
TRBJ1-2,TRBV5-4,TRBD1,NA,TGTGCCAGCAGCTTGCCGGGACAGGCTTCTGGCTACACCTTC,CASSLPGQASGYTF
TRBJ2-2,TRBV5-4,NA,NA,TGTGCCAGCAACTTGGAGGGCAGGGGGGTCACCGGGGAGCTGTTTTTT,CASNLEGRGVTGELFF
TRBJ2-7,TRBV27,NA,once,TGTGCCAGCAGCCTAGCGAACAGGGGACAGCAGTACTTC,CASSLANRGQQYF
TRBJ1-6,TRBV2,NA,NA,TGTGCCAGCAGTGAATCTAGCTCCTATAATTCACCCCTCCACTTT,CASSESSSYNSPLHF
TRBJ2-3,TRBV5-5,NA,NA,TGTGCCAGCAGCCTTGTGATCCACCGGGTCTCCCCAGATACGCAGTATTTT,CASSLVIHRVSPDTQYF
TRBJ2-6,TRBV11-3,TRBD1,NA,TGTGCCAGCAGCCACGGACAGGGAAGCTCTGGGGCCAACGTCCTGACTTTC,CASSHGQGSSGANVLTF
TRBJ1-6,TRBV6-4,NA,NA,TGTGCCAGCAGATCCGCGGCGGGAAATAATTCACCCCTCCACTTT,CASRSAAGNNSPLHF
TRBJ1-4,TRBV12-5,NA,NA,TGTGCTAGTGGTTTGGGGGCCGGCGATAGGAGGGATGAAAAACTGTTTTTT,CASGLGAGDRRDEKLFF
TRBJ2-5,TRBV6-5,NA,NA,TGTGCCAGCAGTTACGGGACAACTAACGTGGAGACCCAGTACTTC,CASSYGTTNVETQYF
TRBJ1-3,TRBV5-4,TRBD1,few,TGTGCCAGCAGCTCGGTGGACAGGGGAAGAAACACCATATATTTT,CASSSVDRGRNTIYF
TRBJ1-2,TRBV6-5,NA,NA,TGTGCCAGCACTTCAGGGGCTTGGGTCTATGGCTACACCTTC,CASTSGAWVYGYTF
TRBJ1-3,TRBV7-9,NA,once,TGTGCCAGCAGTTCCCGGGGATCTGGAAACACCATATATTTT,CASSSRGSGNTIYF
TRBJ1-4,TRBV4-1,NA,NA,TGCGCCAGCAGCCAAGTTGTCCCGGGTGAAAAACTGTTTTTT,CASSQVVPGEKLFF
TRBJ1-5,TRBV4-2,NA,NA,TGTGCCAGCAGCCAAGGGGAGGGGAGTCAGCCCCAGCATTTT,CASSQGEGSQPQHF
TRBJ1-4,TRBV30,TRBD1,NA,TGTGCCTGGAGAGGACAGGGGATCGGTAATGAAAAACTGTTTTTT,CAWRGQGIGNEKLFF
TRBJ1-1,TRBV6-6,NA,NA,TGTGCCAGCAGCGGGACAACTGAAGCTTTCTTT,CASSGTTEAFF
TRBJ1-6,TRBV4-1,NA,NA,TGCGCCAGCAGCCCTGGACAAACCAATTCACCCCTCCACTTT,CASSPGQTNSPLHF
TRBJ2-3,TRBV28,TRBD2,few,TGTGCCAGCAGTTTGTCTATAGCGGGAGATACGCAGTATTTT,CASSLSIAGDTQYF
TRBJ1-4,TRBV5-1,NA,once,TGTGCCAGCAGCCGAAACTGGGAAAAACTGTTTTTT,CASSRNWEKLFF
TRBJ2-7,TRBV28,NA,NA,TGTGCCAGCAGTTTTGGGGGGACCGCGGGATTCTACTTC,CASSFGGTAGFYF
TRBJ1-1,TRBV5-1,TRBD1,NA,TGCGCCAGCAGCGGCCGACAGGGTACGAACACTGAAGCTTTCTTT,CASSGRQGTNTEAFF
TRBJ1-5,TRBV19,NA,NA,TGTGCCAGTAACCCCTCGGGGGGAGGCAATCAGCCCCAGCATTTT,CASNPSGGGNQPQHF